These 32 T cell receptor beta chains share one sample of origin, sequenced in a study of blood T cells in healthy people across ages. Using a J-beta primer mix together with a sample-barcoded 5' primer, a second PCR was run for roughly 6 to 12 cycles. Each CDR3 protein is one row after TCRdb ran MiXCR on the 5' RACE reads. Seen here are some 640,000 distinct CDR3 sequences, about 30% observed once, and the top ten hold less than 20%. Sequencing was performed on blood. The receptors derive from a woman of 80 years or more in good health.

This clonotype was observed at least ten times. V is TRBV12-3 or TRBV12-4 and J is TRBJ2-1; tentative D call: TRBD1 (5 bases). The CDR3 covers 13 residues. Trimming left V 7 bases short and J 4 bases short, with 11 bases between. The CDR3 spells CASTKQEYNEQFF. The CDR3, as DNA: TGTGCCAGCACGAAACAGGAATACAATGAGCAGTTCTTC.

This clonotype was seen at least ten times. CDR3 amino acids: CASDRIGNYEQYF. CDR3 nucleotide sequence: TGTGCCAGCGACAGAATTGGAAATTACGAGCAGTACTTC. The rearrangement joins TRBV6-1 to TRBJ2-7; a weak D match, TRBD1 (5 bases). Germline CDR1 MNHNS, CDR2 SASEGT. Trimming took off 8 bases at V and 4 bases at J, with 15 bases between the two ends. This CDR3 spans 13 amino acids.

The chain uses TRBV12-3 or TRBV12-4 and TRBJ1-4; D call uncertain. Trimming stripped 6 bases from V and 10 bases from J, with 12 bases between. This CDR3 is built from 12 residues. DNA of the CDR3: TGTGCCAGCAGCGAACGAAAAGGAAAACTGTTTTTT. Its translation is CASSERKGKLFF.

The V gene is TRBV29-1, the J gene TRBJ1-1; D not certain. The ends were cut back, 5 bases at V and 4 bases at J, with 11 bases in the middle. The CDR3 runs to 12 residues. The germline V gene encodes CDR1 SQVTM and CDR2 ANQGSEA. This CDR3 reads CSVTGSCTEAFF. Written as DNA, the CDR3 is TGCAGCGTTACCGGGTCTTGCACTGAAGCTTTCTTT.

This clonotype was counted many times. J is TRBJ2-7 and V is TRBV3-1, with D perhaps matching TRBD2 (5 bases). V was clipped by 1 base and J by 4 bases, with 14 bases between them. Germline CDR1 LGHDT, CDR2 YNNKEL (reference sequence). This CDR3 has 15 amino acids. This chain's CDR3 is CASSQGATRTYEQYF. Written as DNA, the CDR3 is TGTGCCAGCAGCCAAGGTGCAACTAGGACGTACGAGCAGTACTTC.

This clonotype was picked up a small number of times. The V call is TRBV6-2 or TRBV6-3, the J call TRBJ2-1, with 16 bases fitting TRBD2. The junction had 11 bases not matched to a gene; V was cut back by 6 bases and J by 6 bases. This CDR3 is 18 amino acids long. Germline-derived CDR1 and CDR2 are MNHEY and SVGEGT. The CDR3 here is CASSRGLAGGQGGNEQFF. The CDR3 DNA reads as TGTGCCAGCAGCCGGGGACTAGCGGGGGGGCAAGGGGGCAATGAGCAGTTCTTC.

This clonotype was counted at least ten times. The rearrangement joins TRBV6-2 or TRBV6-3 to TRBJ2-2; D perhaps matches TRBD2 (6 bases). V shed 6 bases and J shed 4 bases, with 9 bases lying between them. Germline lookup yields CDR1 MNHEY and CDR2 SVGEGT. The CDR3 length is 13 residues. In nucleotides, the CDR3 is TGTGCCAGCAGGCGGGGATTCACCGGGGAGCTGTTTTTT. It codes for CASRRGFTGELFF.

This chain links TRBV20-1 with TRBJ2-2; TRBD2 is a possible D gene (6 bases). Trimming left V 2 bases short and J 5 bases short, with 12 bases between. The CDR3 has 14 amino acids. Germline CDR1 and CDR2: DFQATT and SNEGSKA (reference sequence). In DNA form, the CDR3 reads TGCAGTGCTAGAAGGCAGGGAGGAACCGGGGAGCTGTTTTTT. Protein: CSARRQGGTGELFF.

The genes are TRBV7-2 and TRBJ2-3; D perhaps matches TRBD1 (5 bases). The CDR3 extends over 15 amino acids. Germline V gene data show CDR1 as SGHTA and CDR2 as FQGNSA. V lost 2 bases and J lost 7, with 16 bases in between. CDR3: CASSLSSRQTNTQYF. The CDR3 nucleotides read TGTGCCAGCAGCTTATCCTCCCGACAGACAAATACGCAGTATTTT.

There are many counts of this clonotype. V is TRBV15 and J is TRBJ2-3, with D perhaps TRBD2 (5 bases). This CDR3 has 14 residues. CDR1 is LNHNV, CDR2 YYDKDF, per germline (reference sequence). Trimming shortened V by 5 bases and J by 4 bases, and 13 bases separated the two germline ends. The CDR3 DNA follows: TGTGCCACCAGCGACGCGGGCACTGCAGATACGCAGTATTTT. Translated: CATSDAGTADTQYF.

This clonotype was recorded at least ten times. The gene calls are TRBV4-2 and TRBJ1-2, with no clear D. This CDR3 is 13 amino acids long. CDR1 and CDR2 from the germline V gene are LGHNA and YNFKEQ. The V end lost 1 base, the J end lost 8 bases, and 11 bases lay between the germline ends. Written as DNA, the CDR3 is TGTGCCAGCAGCCAAGTTGAGAAGGAGGGCTACACCTTC. Amino acid sequence: CASSQVEKEGYTF.

The J gene is TRBJ1-1, the V gene TRBV30; D is possibly TRBD1 (6 bases). The CDR3 is 17 residues long. Germline V gene sequence: CDR1 GTSNPN, CDR2 SVGIG (reference sequence). The V end lost 0 bases, the J end lost 4 bases, and 21 bases lay between the germline ends. The CDR3 nucleotides read TGTGCCTGGAGTGTACGTCAGGGGTTGAACCTTTTCACTGAAGCTTTCTTT. The encoded protein is CAWSVRQGLNLFTEAFF.

This clonotype was seen at least ten times. A much more abundant neighbour one base away suggests this may be a read error. The rearrangement joins TRBV5-1 to TRBJ2-3, with 7 bases identical to TRBD1. With V trimmed by 2 bases and J by 6 bases, 9 bases remained unmatched. This CDR3 contains 15 residues. Germline V gives CDR1 SGHRS, CDR2 YFSETQ. CDR3 in amino acids: CASSLGTVESDTQYF. In DNA form, the CDR3 reads TGCGCCAGCAGCTTAGGGACAGTAGAGAGCGATACGCAGTATTTT.

On this clonotype: This could be a read error, since a much larger clone is one nucleotide away. The rearrangement links TRBV30 to TRBJ1-2; 7 positions agree with TRBD1. The CDR3 is 14 amino acids. Germline V gene data show CDR1 as GTSNPN and CDR2 as SVGIG (reference sequence). CDR3 sequence (DNA): TGTGCCTGGAGCGCTTTGACAGGGAACTATGGCTACATCTTC. Translating it yields CAWSALTGNYGYIF.

The chain links TRBV28 to TRBJ1-5; TRBD1 aligns across 9 bases. Germline assignment: CDR1 MDHEN and CDR2 SYDVKM. J lost 0 bases, V lost 5 bases, and 8 bases had no gene match. The CDR3 covers 17 residues. The CDR3 sequence is CASSRRTGANSNQPQHF. Here the CDR3 DNA reads TGTGCCAGCAGTAGGAGGACAGGGGCGAATAGCAATCAGCCCCAGCATTTT.

The V gene is TRBV5-1, the J gene TRBJ1-6; 9 bases agree with TRBD1. The CDR3 is 16 residues long. V was clipped by 4 bases and J by 7 bases; unmatched bases: 9. CDR1 and CDR2 (germline): SGHRS, YFSETQ. This CDR3 reads CASSATGTGKNSPLHF. In nucleotides, the CDR3 is TGCGCCAGCAGCGCAACCGGGACAGGGAAAAATTCACCCCTCCACTTT.

This clonotype was seen at least ten times. The J gene is TRBJ2-7, the V gene TRBV15; TRBD1 matches 10 bases. The junction had 10 bases not matched to a gene; V was cut back by 1 base and J by 7 bases. The CDR3 sequence is 16 residues long. Germline CDR1 and CDR2: LNHNV and YYDKDF (reference sequence). Here the CDR3 DNA reads TGTGCCACCAGCAGAGTGTCCGGGACAGGGGCGAGAGAGCAGTACTTC. Encoded protein: CATSRVSGTGAREQYF. The variable domain in full, with the rest retrieved from reference TRBV15 and TRBJ2-7, is DAMVIQNPRYQVTQFGKPVTLSCSQTLNHNVMYWYQQKSSQAPKLLFHYYDKDFNNEADTPDNFQSRRPNTSFCFLDIRSPGLGDTAMYLCATSRVSGTGAREQYFGPGTRLTVT.

In this sample, this clonotype turned up many times. This rearrangement joins TRBV20-1 to TRBJ2-5; D uncertain. CDR3 size: 11 residues. The V end was cut by 4 bases, the J end by 4 bases, with 7 bases between. The germline gives CDR1 DFQATT, CDR2 SNEGSKA (reference sequence). Written as DNA, the CDR3 is TGCAGTGCTATACTGTTAGAGACCCAGTACTTC. Protein: CSAILLETQYF.

The table lists this clonotype with many counts. This chain's CDR3 is CASSRSLYEQYF. The CDR3 nucleotides read TGTGCCAGCAGCCGGTCCCTCTACGAGCAGTACTTC. The chain carries TRBV11-2 and TRBJ2-7; no definite D call. V shed 5 bases and J shed 3 bases, with 8 bases lying between them. From germline, CDR1 is SGHAT and CDR2 FQNNGV. There are 12 residues in the CDR3. Together with reference TRBV11-2 and TRBJ2-7, the CDR3 gives the full variable domain: EAGVAQSPRYKIIEKRQSVAFWCNPISGHATLYWYQQILGQGPKLLIQFQNNGVVDDSQLPKDRFSAERLKGVDSTLKIQPAKLEDSAVYLCASSRSLYEQYFGPGTRLTVT.

This clonotype was seen repeatedly, ten times or more. This chain connects TRBV7-9 to TRBJ2-7, with D possibly TRBD2 on 6 matching bases. V dropped 6 bases and J dropped 5 bases, with 29 bases sitting between them. Germline CDR1 SEHNR, CDR2 FQNEAQ (reference sequence). CDR3 size: 18 residues. The CDR3, as DNA: TGTGCCAGCAGTTTTGCCAGCTCCGGGGGAAGATCTCGGGACGAGCAGTACTTC. It specifies CASSFASSGGRSRDEQYF.

In the case of this clonotype: Just one base apart from a much larger clone, this may be a read error. The genes are TRBV7-2 and TRBJ2-5, with 12 bases aligning to TRBD2. The V segment lost 2 bases and the J segment 11 bases; nucleotides outside the gene matches: 9. The CDR3 totals 15 residues. CDR1 and CDR2 from the germline V gene are SGHTA and FQGNSA. The CDR3: CASSLTRTSGAEQYF. Here the CDR3 DNA reads TGTGCCAGCAGCTTAACCCGGACTAGCGGGGCTGAGCAGTACTTC.

This clonotype occurred many times. The chain recombines TRBV7-2 with TRBJ1-6, with TRBD1 as a possible D gene (6 bases). V lost 4 bases and J 10 bases, leaving 17 bases between the germline ends. Germline V gene sequence: CDR1 SGHTA, CDR2 FQGNSA. This CDR3 contains 15 residues. The CDR3 DNA sequence: TGTGCCAGCAGCTCCGGGACACCAGCCTCATCACCCCTCCACTTT. Protein sequence: CASSSGTPASSPLHF. Variable domain in full (rest from reference TRBV7-2 and TRBJ1-6): GAGVSQSPSNKVTEKGKDVELRCDPISGHTALYWYRQSLGQGLEFLIYFQGNSAPDKSGLPSDRFSAERTGGSVSTLTIQRTQQEDSAVYLCASSSGTPASSPLHFGNGTRLTVT.

About this clonotype itself: With a much larger clone just one base away, this may be a read error. This rearrangement joins TRBV11-2 to TRBJ2-4; D possibly corresponds to TRBD2 (6 bases). The CDR3 length is 13 residues. V was shortened by 8 bases and J by 13 bases, with 21 bases between the two germline ends. CDR1 is SGHAT, CDR2 FQNNGV, per germline. The CDR3 DNA reads as TGTGCCAGCGTCCAGACCCCCTCAAGCGGGCAGTACTTC. As protein: CASVQTPSSGQYF.

This chain links TRBV20-1 with TRBJ1-2, with no clear D. This CDR3 comprises 12 residues. Germline V gene lookup returns CDR1 DFQATT and CDR2 SNEGSKA (reference sequence). CDR3 residues: CSPPGRSYGYTF. As DNA, the CDR3 is TGCAGCCCCCCCGGGAGGTCCTATGGCTACACCTTC.

The chain links TRBV30 to TRBJ1-3; perhaps TRBD1 as D (5 bases). Germline values: CDR1 GTSNPN, CDR2 SVGIG (reference sequence). V was pared by 0 bases and J by 2 bases, with 8 bases between. This CDR3 contains 14 residues. Here the CDR3 DNA reads TGTGCCTGGAGTGTATGGGGGACTGGAAACACCATATATTTT. It specifies CAWSVWGTGNTIYF.

The genes are TRBV20-1 and TRBJ2-1; 9 bases match TRBD1. CDR1 is DFQATT and CDR2 is SNEGSKA in the germline V gene (reference sequence). The CDR3 has 14 residues. V shed 6 bases, J shed 4 bases, and the junction held 7 bases outside the gene matches. As DNA, the CDR3 is TGCAGTGCCACAGGGGGCGAGGAATACAATGAGCAGTTCTTC. Encoded protein: CSATGGEEYNEQFF.

This clonotype was recorded at least ten times. The V gene is TRBV7-9, the J gene TRBJ1-2, with D perhaps TRBD1 (5 bases). The V gene lost 5 bases and the J gene lost 1 base, with 17 bases spanning the gap. Germline V gene sequence: CDR1 SEHNR, CDR2 FQNEAQ (reference sequence). The CDR3 contains 16 residues. Here the CDR3 DNA reads TGTGCCAGCAGCCCGACCCGGGTGGGGGATAACTATGGCTACACCTTC. As protein: CASSPTRVGDNYGYTF.

This clonotype was seen a few times. The chain joins TRBV6-2 or TRBV6-3 to TRBJ2-3, with a weak D call TRBD1 (6 bases). In germline, CDR1 is MNHEY, CDR2 SVGEGT. Trimming shortened V by 5 bases and J by 5 bases, and 8 bases separated the two germline ends. The CDR3 totals 12 residues. The CDR3 is CASSVQGDTQYF. The CDR3 bases are TGTGCCAGCAGTGTACAGGGAGATACGCAGTATTTT.

The CDR3 is CASSVGRVETDTQYF. Here the CDR3 DNA reads TGTGCCAGCAGCGTAGGCCGGGTCGAAACAGATACGCAGTATTTT. The chain is built from TRBV9 and TRBJ2-3; D is unclear. CDR3 length: 15 residues. V lost 0 bases to trimming and J lost 3 bases, with 11 bases between them. Germline CDR1 and CDR2: SGDLS and YYNGEE.

J is TRBJ2-1 and V is TRBV5-1; maybe TRBD2 (5 bases). The V and J ends lost 0 bases and 8 bases respectively, with 15 bases between them. Germline V gene lookup returns CDR1 SGHRS and CDR2 YFSETQ. The length of the CDR3 is 15 residues. CDR3 nucleotides: TGCGCCAGCAGCTTGGTTGTGGGAGCACGCGATGAGCAGTTCTTC. It codes for CASSLVVGARDEQFF.

For this clonotype: A much larger clone differs by one base, so this may be a read error. The J gene is TRBJ1-2, the V gene TRBV10-3, with TRBD1 matching over 8 bases. This CDR3 contains 16 residues. In germline, CDR1 is ENHRY, CDR2 SYGVKD. V gave up 6 bases and J gave up 6 bases; unmatched junction bases: 15. CDR3 region: CAISSTGAPLRDGYTF. In DNA form, the CDR3 reads TGTGCCATCAGCTCGACAGGGGCCCCTTTGAGGGATGGCTACACCTTC.

The chain is built from TRBV2 and TRBJ1-2; D uncertain. The V end lost 3 bases, the J end lost 4 bases, and 12 bases lay between the germline ends. Germline CDR1 reads SNHLY; CDR2 reads FYNNEI. The CDR3 runs 14 residues. CDR3 coding DNA: TGTGCCAGCAGTGACATGCGGGTTGGCTATGGCTACACCTTC. Protein product: CASSDMRVGYGYTF. The variable domain in full, with the rest retrieved from reference TRBV2 and TRBJ1-2, is EPEVTQTPSHQVTQMGQEVILRCVPISNHLYFYWYRQILGQKVEFLVSFYNNEISEKSEIFDDQFSVERPDGSNFTLKIRSTKLEDSAMYFCASSDMRVGYGYTFGSGTRLTVV.